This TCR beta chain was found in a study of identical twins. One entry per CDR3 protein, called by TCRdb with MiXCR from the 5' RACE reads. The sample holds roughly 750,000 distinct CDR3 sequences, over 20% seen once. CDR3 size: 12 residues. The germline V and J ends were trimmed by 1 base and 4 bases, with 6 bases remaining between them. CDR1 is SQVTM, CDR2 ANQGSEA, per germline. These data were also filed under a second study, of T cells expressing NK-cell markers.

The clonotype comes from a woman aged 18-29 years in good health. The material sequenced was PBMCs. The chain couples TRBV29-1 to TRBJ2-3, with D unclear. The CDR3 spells CSVEGLADTQYF. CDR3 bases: TGCAGCGTTGAAGGGCTAGCAGATACGCAGTATTTT.